Below, one T cell receptor (beta chain) is given with its context. As originally analysed: Scientists estimated how many nucleated cells there were by amplifying reference gene primers. The method was immunoSEQ multiplex PCR; TCRdb's version includes in-frame clones alone and lacks a portion of them. The V and J calls and clone size are taken from that table; D and trimming were inferred from the DNA. The table records fewer than 350,000 clones, 65% to 90% of them present only once. This record belongs to a study of blood T cell repertoires in COVID-19. Study background: Italy, Spain and the United States were the sources of the convalescent and acute COVID-19 samples.

CDR3 length: 14 residues. Trimming cost V 3 bases and J 0 bases, with 8 bases left between them. Germline V gene data show CDR1 as SEHNR and CDR2 as FQNEAQ (reference sequence). The chain joins TRBV7-9 to TRBJ1-2, with D unclear. This receptor was identified in a woman aged 60-75 years with active or convalescent COVID-19. Sequencing input: peripheral blood. The CDR3 DNA follows: TGTGCCAGCAGCTTTTTCGGGGCTAACTATGGCTACACCTTC. Amino acids: CASSFFGANYGYTF.